This is a list of T cell receptor beta chains from one sample in a study of T cell responses to AZD1222 COVID-19 vaccine. Sequencing was performed with immunoSEQ multiplex PCR; in TCRdb, only in-frame clones are kept and a portion is missing. The table includes about 140,000 clones, about 91% detected once. The sample consisted of peripheral blood, taken 28 days after the second AZD1222 dose. All receptors derive from an adult who received the AZD1222 COVID-19 vaccine. Each CDR3 is given with its conserved first and last residue. Each record gives: V gene, D gene, J gene, clone size, CDR3 DNA, CDR3 protein. D genes are given only for firm matches. Clone size is given for some rows only: seen once, a few or many times, or a class if the clone is expanded.

v_gene: TRBV6-2/TRBV6-3; d_gene: -; j_gene: TRBJ1-5; abundance: -; CDR3nt: TGTGCCAGCAGTTTACTCATCGGCAATCAGCCCCAGCATTTT; CDR3aa: CASSLLIGNQPQHF
v_gene: TRBV18; d_gene: -; j_gene: TRBJ1-3; abundance: once; CDR3nt: TGTGCCAGCTCACCAGTACAGACCGGTGGAAACACCATATATTTT; CDR3aa: CASSPVQTGGNTIYF
v_gene: TRBV5-1; d_gene: -; j_gene: TRBJ1-1; abundance: -; CDR3nt: TGCGCCAGCAGCTTGCGGGAGTTGAACACTGAAGCTTTCTTT; CDR3aa: CASSLRELNTEAFF
v_gene: TRBV19; d_gene: TRBD2; j_gene: TRBJ2-1; abundance: -; CDR3nt: TGTGCCAGTAATCCGGGACTAGCGGGATCTAATGAGCAGTTCTTC; CDR3aa: CASNPGLAGSNEQFF
v_gene: TRBV28; d_gene: TRBD1; j_gene: TRBJ1-2; abundance: -; CDR3nt: TGTGCCACTAACAGGGGAAACTATGGCTACACCTTC; CDR3aa: CATNRGNYGYTF
v_gene: TRBV5-1; d_gene: -; j_gene: TRBJ2-7; abundance: -; CDR3nt: TGCGCCAGCAGCTTGGGGGACTGGACCTCCCGGGAGCAGTACTTC; CDR3aa: CASSLGDWTSREQYF
v_gene: TRBV5-5; d_gene: TRBD2; j_gene: TRBJ2-5; abundance: -; CDR3nt: TGTGCCAGCAGGCCGACTAGCGGGTTTGAGAAGGCCCAAGAGACCCAGTACTTC; CDR3aa: CASRPTSGFEKAQETQYF
v_gene: TRBV28; d_gene: -; j_gene: TRBJ2-7; abundance: -; CDR3nt: TGTGCCAGCAGTTTACCCGGGACCTCGCCGTACGAGCAGTACTTC; CDR3aa: CASSLPGTSPYEQYF
v_gene: TRBV29-1; d_gene: TRBD2; j_gene: TRBJ2-1; abundance: -; CDR3nt: TGCAGCGCTACAGCTAGCGGGGCCTACAATGAGCAGTTCTTC; CDR3aa: CSATASGAYNEQFF
v_gene: TRBV28; d_gene: TRBD1; j_gene: TRBJ1-5; abundance: -; CDR3nt: TGTGCCAGCAGCCCGCCAGGGGGCATTGCGGCCCAGCATTTT; CDR3aa: CASSPPGGIAAQHF
v_gene: TRBV9; d_gene: TRBD1; j_gene: TRBJ2-6; abundance: -; CDR3nt: TGTGCCAGCAGGGGCAGGGGGCTCTCTGGGGCCAACGTCCTGACTTTC; CDR3aa: CASRGRGLSGANVLTF
v_gene: TRBV21-1; d_gene: -; j_gene: TRBJ1-3; abundance: -; CDR3nt: TGTGCCACCCGGGAGGGGGCGACTGGAAACACCATATATTTT; CDR3aa: CATREGATGNTIYF
v_gene: TRBV7-2; d_gene: TRBD2; j_gene: TRBJ2-7; abundance: few; CDR3nt: TGTGCCAGCAGCTTAAGGACTAGCGAGGGCGAGCAGTACTTC; CDR3aa: CASSLRTSEGEQYF
v_gene: TRBV7-9; d_gene: -; j_gene: TRBJ1-2; abundance: -; CDR3nt: TGTGCCAGCAGCTTTTTCCGTAACTATGGCTACACCTTC; CDR3aa: CASSFFRNYGYTF
v_gene: TRBV11-2; d_gene: -; j_gene: TRBJ1-6; abundance: few; CDR3nt: TGTGCCAGCAGCTTACAGTCCCAGGGGTTCCTGGGGTCACCCCTCCACTTT; CDR3aa: CASSLQSQGFLGSPLHF
v_gene: TRBV5-4; d_gene: -; j_gene: TRBJ2-1; abundance: -; CDR3nt: TGTGCCAGCAGCTTGAAGGGGATCTTGAATGAGCAGTTCTTC; CDR3aa: CASSLKGILNEQFF
v_gene: TRBV30; d_gene: TRBD1; j_gene: TRBJ1-2; abundance: once; CDR3nt: TGTGCCTGGAGTACGACAGGGGGTGGCTATGGCTACACCTTC; CDR3aa: CAWSTTGGGYGYTF
v_gene: TRBV12-3/TRBV12-4; d_gene: -; j_gene: TRBJ2-3; abundance: once; CDR3nt: TGTGCCAGCAGTTTAGAGCCAAATACGCAGTATTTT; CDR3aa: CASSLEPNTQYF
v_gene: TRBV7-9; d_gene: -; j_gene: TRBJ2-2; abundance: -; CDR3nt: TGTGCCAGCAGTTACCTCACCGGGGAGCTGTTTTTT; CDR3aa: CASSYLTGELFF
v_gene: TRBV7-3; d_gene: -; j_gene: TRBJ2-1; abundance: -; CDR3nt: TGTGCCAGCAGCGCGGGTAGGGCAGGAGAGCAGTTCTTC; CDR3aa: CASSAGRAGEQFF
v_gene: TRBV25-1; d_gene: -; j_gene: TRBJ1-1; abundance: -; CDR3nt: TGTGCCAGCAGTGAACCGGGACGGATCACTGAAGCTTTCTTT; CDR3aa: CASSEPGRITEAFF
v_gene: TRBV3-1/TRBV3-2; d_gene: -; j_gene: TRBJ1-5; abundance: -; CDR3nt: TGTGCCAGCAGCCAAGGTGACAGCCGCAATCAGCCCCAGCATTTT; CDR3aa: CASSQGDSRNQPQHF
v_gene: TRBV19; d_gene: -; j_gene: TRBJ2-6; abundance: -; CDR3nt: TGTGCCAGTAGTATCGAAGGGGCAGGGACTCTCTCTGGGGCCAACGTCCTGACTTTC; CDR3aa: CASSIEGAGTLSGANVLTF
v_gene: TRBV6-1; d_gene: -; j_gene: TRBJ1-2; abundance: -; CDR3nt: TGTGCCAGCAGTGAAGTTGAGACAACCGTTGGCTACACCTTC; CDR3aa: CASSEVETTVGYTF
v_gene: TRBV19; d_gene: TRBD2; j_gene: TRBJ2-3; abundance: -; CDR3nt: TGTGCCAGTAGTATGGGGATAGCGGGAGCTAGCACAGATACGCAGTATTTT; CDR3aa: CASSMGIAGASTDTQYF
v_gene: TRBV9; d_gene: -; j_gene: TRBJ1-1; abundance: -; CDR3nt: TGTGCCAGCGGGCCCCAGAATGGTGAAGCTTTCTTT; CDR3aa: CASGPQNGEAFF
v_gene: TRBV5-1; d_gene: -; j_gene: TRBJ2-3; abundance: -; CDR3nt: TGCGCCAGCAGGGAAAGGGACAGCACAGATACGCAGTATTTT; CDR3aa: CASRERDSTDTQYF